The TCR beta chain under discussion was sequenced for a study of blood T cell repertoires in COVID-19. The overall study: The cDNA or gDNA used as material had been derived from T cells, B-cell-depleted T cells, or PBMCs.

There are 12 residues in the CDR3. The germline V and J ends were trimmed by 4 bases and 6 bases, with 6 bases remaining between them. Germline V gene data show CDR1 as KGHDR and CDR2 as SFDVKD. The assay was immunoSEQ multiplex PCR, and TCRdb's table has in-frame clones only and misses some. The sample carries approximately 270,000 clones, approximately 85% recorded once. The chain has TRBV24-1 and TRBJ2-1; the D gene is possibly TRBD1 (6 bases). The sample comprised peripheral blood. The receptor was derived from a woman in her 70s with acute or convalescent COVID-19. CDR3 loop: CATSDRGNEQFF. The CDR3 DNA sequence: TGTGCCACCAGTGACAGGGGCAATGAGCAGTTCTTC.